The clone carrying this T cell receptor (beta chain) was counted only a few times. Its antigen is unidentified. This entry is derived from a study of Ad26.COV2.S vaccination and SARS-CoV-2 variants. Regarding the study as a whole: Among vaccine recipients, spike-specific TCR breadth exceeded that of placebo recipients.

The treatment: roughly 18 received Ad26.COV2.S at low or high dose, single or two shots; five or six received placebo; per-sample allocation not given. Sample collection was performed on day 63 after the first vaccine or placebo injection. The germline V gene encodes CDR1 SGHAT and CDR2 FQNNGV. This CDR3 region has 15 residues. Trimming took off 5 bases at V and 3 bases at J, with 13 bases between the two ends. This table comes from immunoSEQ multiplex PCR, and its TCRdb copy is limited to in-frame clones, with some not included. The sample contains a few hundred thousand clones, around 87% of which appear only once.

The rearrangement links TRBV11-2 to TRBJ2-2, with D possibly TRBD2 on 5 matching bases. The clonotype comes from a person between 18 and 65 years old who received the Ad26.COV2.S COVID-19 vaccine or a placebo. The sample here was peripheral blood, taken in a trial of Ad26.COV2.S vaccine versus placebo. CDR3 region: CASSPPRGHTGELFF. The DNA of the CDR3 is TGTGCCAGCAGCCCACCCCGGGGTCACACCGGGGAGCTGTTTTTT.